This T cell receptor beta chain comes out of a study of vaccination and CD4 T cells after COVID-19. Stated treatment: 10-day PBMC culture with coronavirus spike peptide pools or control peptides (ViraFEST assay). Cultured CD4+ T-cell DNA underwent Oncomine TCR Beta short-read sequencing. A single record per CDR3 protein comes from TCRdb applying MiXCR to the PCR reads. The data show about 12,000 distinct CDR3 sequences, with 40% to 50% seen just once and less than 25% held by the top ten. Study outcomes and limitations: Although the median of SARS-CoV-2-reactive clonotypes rose from about 20 to 38, the change was not significant.

This clonotype was seen only a few times. Its specificity is unknown. The sequencing sample was made of CD4+ T cells from blood, cultured in vitro. This receptor was obtained from a human donor who had recovered from COVID-19.

This chain's CDR3 is CASSEASAKNIQYF. The DNA of the CDR3 is TGTGCCAGCAGTGAAGCTTCTGCCAAAAACATTCAGTACTTC. This chain uses TRBV6-1 with TRBJ2-4; D unclear. This CDR3 region has 14 residues. Germline loops: CDR1 MNHNS, CDR2 SASEGT. The V end lost 0 bases, the J end lost 1 base, and 4 bases lay between the germline ends.